A selection of T cell receptor beta chains follows, all from one sample in a study of T cell responses to AZD1222 COVID-19 vaccine. TCRdb's copy holds only in-frame clones and misses some; the assay was immunoSEQ multiplex PCR. The data hold 90,000 to 120,000 clones, with 87% observed a single time. The source material was peripheral blood, sampled on day 0 of AZD1222 vaccination. All receptors derive from an adult in good health. Both conserved end residues are part of each CDR3. The D gene is left open where the match is weak. Size is stated for part of the rows, as once, few or many counts, or as a class when the clone is expanded.

D gene	clone size	V gene	J gene	CDR3 DNA	CDR3 protein
NA	NA	TRBV7-8	TRBJ1-5	TGTGCCAGCAGCTCGCTACCCTCCGGACCCACAAATCAGCCCCAGCATTTT	CASSSLPSGPTNQPQHF
NA	NA	TRBV7-8	TRBJ1-1	TGTGCCAGCAGCTTTCGTTCGGTACTCAGTTCAGTGAACACTGAAGCTTTCTTT	CASSFRSVLSSVNTEAFF
NA	NA	TRBV19	TRBJ1-6	TGTGCCAGTAGTAGTCGGTCCACAAGCTCCTATAATTCACCCCTCCACTTT	CASSSRSTSSYNSPLHF
TRBD1	NA	TRBV5-1	TRBJ1-2	TGCGCCAGCAGCTTGGCCGGGACAGGGGGCGGCTACACCTTC	CASSLAGTGGGYTF
NA	NA	TRBV6-5	TRBJ1-5	TGTGCCAGCAGTCCGGGACTCCGTAATCAGCCCCAGCATTTT	CASSPGLRNQPQHF
NA	NA	TRBV29-1	TRBJ2-1	TGCAGCGTTGCAGGGGGGGCAATGGATGAGCAGTTCTTC	CSVAGGAMDEQFF
NA	NA	TRBV5-6	TRBJ1-2	TGTGCCAGCAGCTTACAGACAGGCCCCTATGGCTACACCTTC	CASSLQTGPYGYTF
NA	NA	TRBV6-5	TRBJ1-4	TGTGCCAGCAGGTCAGCGCAGGGGTGGGATGAAAAACTGTTTTTT	CASRSAQGWDEKLFF
NA	NA	TRBV11-2	TRBJ1-1	TGTGCCAGCAGCTTCCCCGGGGGGGGGAACACTGAAGCTTTCTTT	CASSFPGGGNTEAFF
NA	NA	TRBV30	TRBJ2-3	TGTGCCTGGAGCAAGGACCGGGTGGGCACAGATACGCAGTATTTT	CAWSKDRVGTDTQYF
NA	NA	TRBV13	TRBJ2-3	TGTGCCAGCAGCTTAGTGGGGGGTAGCACAGATACGCAGTATTTT	CASSLVGGSTDTQYF
NA	many	TRBV5-4	TRBJ1-2	TGTGCCAGCAGCTTGGCCTCGAAGGGGAGCTATGGCTACACCTTC	CASSLASKGSYGYTF
NA	NA	TRBV23-1	TRBJ2-7	TGCGCCAGCAGGTCAGGCGAGCAGTACTTC	CASRSGEQYF
NA	NA	TRBV19	TRBJ2-1	TGTGCCAGTACCCACCCCCAGGGAAATGAGCAGTTCTTC	CASTHPQGNEQFF
NA	NA	TRBV6-4	TRBJ2-3	TGTGCCAGCAGTCGTAGCGGTCCTGAGGATACGCAGTATTTT	CASSRSGPEDTQYF
NA	NA	TRBV19	TRBJ2-7	TGTGCCAGTAGACCACGAATCCGGGACCCGGGTCCGGACGAGCAGTACTTC	CASRPRIRDPGPDEQYF
TRBD1	NA	TRBV29-1	TRBJ2-3	TGCAGCGTCCTTGACAGGGCGGTCGTGGATACGCAGTATTTT	CSVLDRAVVDTQYF
NA	NA	TRBV30	TRBJ1-2	TGTGCTGACTTACGGGGGCGACTCGGCTACACCTTC	CADLRGRLGYTF
NA	NA	TRBV5-1	TRBJ1-4	TGCGCCAGCAGTCCCGGGGGGGTAGGCGAAAAACTGTTTTTT	CASSPGGVGEKLFF
NA	NA	TRBV28	TRBJ1-1	TGTGCCAGCAGATCCGGACAGCCCGCGGCTTTCTTT	CASRSGQPAAFF
NA	NA	TRBV7-3	TRBJ2-6	TGTGCCAGCAGCATACAGGGATCTGGGGCCAACGTCCTGACTTTC	CASSIQGSGANVLTF
TRBD1	few	TRBV14	TRBJ1-2	TGTGCCAGCAGCCCACGGACAGGGACGACCTACACCTTC	CASSPRTGTTYTF
NA	NA	TRBV4-3	TRBJ2-1	TGCGCCAGCAGCCAAGAAGCAGGGGTGAATGAGCAGTTCTTC	CASSQEAGVNEQFF
TRBD1	once	TRBV15	TRBJ1-3	TGTGCCACCAGCAGAGAGTTCTGGGACAGGGGGTCCTCTGGAAACACCATATATTTT	CATSREFWDRGSSGNTIYF
NA	NA	TRBV27	TRBJ2-1	TGTGCCAGCAGTGCGTTACTAGCCTACAATGAGCAGTTCTTC	CASSALLAYNEQFF
TRBD1	NA	TRBV19	TRBJ2-7	TGTGCCAGTAGCGATCCGGGACAGGGGGCCTACGAGCAGTACTTC	CASSDPGQGAYEQYF
TRBD1	NA	TRBV13	TRBJ1-5	TGTGCCAGCAGCTTTACAGGGGGCAATCAGCCCCAGCATTTT	CASSFTGGNQPQHF
TRBD2	NA	TRBV9	TRBJ2-3	TGTGCCAGCAGTAGAGGACCGGGACTAGGTACGCAGTATTTT	CASSRGPGLGTQYF
TRBD2	NA	TRBV5-1	TRBJ2-3	TGCGCCAGCAGCTTGGTGTTCGCGGGAGGGTCGGGTGATACGCAGTATTTT	CASSLVFAGGSGDTQYF
NA	NA	TRBV5-4	TRBJ2-2	TGTGCCAGCAGCCCCGGACTGGGAAACACCGGGGAGCTGTTTTTT	CASSPGLGNTGELFF
TRBD1	NA	TRBV2	TRBJ1-1	TGTGCCAGCAGTACAGACAGGGTAACGTTTTACACTGAAGCTTTCTTT	CASSTDRVTFYTEAFF
NA	NA	TRBV28	TRBJ1-2	TGTGCCAGCAGTTTATCCTCCGGGACCGGGACGAAGGGCTATGGCTACACCTTC	CASSLSSGTGTKGYGYTF
NA	NA	TRBV11-1	TRBJ2-7	TGTGCCAGCAGCTTATCCCTCGACAGCTACGAGCAGTACTTC	CASSLSLDSYEQYF
NA	NA	TRBV9	TRBJ1-2	TGTGCCAGCAGCGTAGGATGGCGGGGGAGCGGCTACACCTTC	CASSVGWRGSGYTF
NA	NA	TRBV24-1	TRBJ2-3	TGTGCCACCAGTGACTCCTGGGGGGGAGAGGGGGCAGATACGCAGTATTTT	CATSDSWGGEGADTQYF
NA	NA	TRBV3-1/TRBV3-2	TRBJ2-2	TGTGCCAGCAGCCAAGATCGGGGACAAGTTGGAACCGGGGAGCTGTTTTTT	CASSQDRGQVGTGELFF
NA	once	TRBV14	TRBJ2-5	TGTGCCAGCAGTCCCGGCCTCCCAGAGACCCAGTACTTC	CASSPGLPETQYF
TRBD2	once	TRBV11-2	TRBJ2-5	TGTGCCAGCAGCTTAGAGGCGGGGGGGTTTATGGAGACCCAGTACTTC	CASSLEAGGFMETQYF
NA	NA	TRBV28	TRBJ1-2	TGTGCCAGCAGTCCCTCCGTGGGTGGCTACACCTTC	CASSPSVGGYTF
TRBD2	few	TRBV18	TRBJ2-2	TGTGCCAGCTCCCGGACTAGCGGGAACACCGGGGAGCTGTTTTTT	CASSRTSGNTGELFF
TRBD2	NA	TRBV6-6	TRBJ2-1	TGTGCCAGCAGTCGTCGGACTAGCGGGAACTACCGCTACAATGAGCAGTTCTTC	CASSRRTSGNYRYNEQFF
NA	NA	TRBV6-4	TRBJ1-1	TGTGCCAGCAGGGCGACAGGAAACACTGAAGCTTTCTTT	CASRATGNTEAFF
NA	NA	TRBV5-1	TRBJ1-2	TGCGCCAGCAGCTTGGATGTGGACGCTGGCGGCTACACCTTC	CASSLDVDAGGYTF
NA	NA	TRBV25-1	TRBJ2-7	TGTGCCAGCAGTGCTGACTCCTACGAGCAGTACTTC	CASSADSYEQYF
NA	NA	TRBV10-3	TRBJ1-2	TGTGCCACCGTAAAGGACGAGGCCGACTCCTACACCTTC	CATVKDEADSYTF
NA	few	TRBV19	TRBJ2-1	TGTGCCAGTACCCCCTTGCAGGGTCCCAATGAGCAGTTCTTC	CASTPLQGPNEQFF
TRBD2	NA	TRBV4-2	TRBJ2-6	TGTGCCAGCAGCCAAGTGGGGCAGCGGGGGGGCCCTGGGGCCAACGTCCTGACTTTC	CASSQVGQRGGPGANVLTF
NA	NA	TRBV4-2	TRBJ1-2	TGTGCCAGCAGCCAACTCGGTAACTATGGCTACACCTTC	CASSQLGNYGYTF
NA	NA	TRBV6-5	TRBJ1-3	TGTGCCAGTCACAGCCGTCTCTCTGGAAACACCATATATTTT	CASHSRLSGNTIYF
NA	NA	TRBV9	TRBJ1-2	TGTGCCAGCAGCGCCGTAGAGGGGGTAAGGGACATAATTAACTATGGCTACACCTTC	CASSAVEGVRDIINYGYTF
NA	NA	TRBV29-1	TRBJ1-1	TGCAGCGTTGTCGGGGTTCGGGGCCGCGCTGAAGCTTTCTTT	CSVVGVRGRAEAFF
NA	NA	TRBV11-2	TRBJ1-2	TGTGCCAGCAGCCTCCGGGACACCGATCCTTATGGCTACACCTTC	CASSLRDTDPYGYTF
NA	NA	TRBV28	TRBJ2-7	TGTGCCAGCAGTCCACCAGGGTGGAACTCCTACGAGCAGTACTTC	CASSPPGWNSYEQYF
NA	NA	TRBV5-1	TRBJ1-2	TGCGCCAGCAGCTTGGACGAAATTCACAGGAAACAGAACTATGGCTACACCTTC	CASSLDEIHRKQNYGYTF
TRBD1	NA	TRBV5-8	TRBJ2-7	TGTGCCAGCAGCTTGGTCGGACAGGGGGTTTGGTCCTACGAGCAGTACTTC	CASSLVGQGVWSYEQYF
NA	NA	TRBV29-1	TRBJ1-1	TGCAGCGTTGGGGATGAAGCTTTCTTT	CSVGDEAFF
TRBD1	NA	TRBV20-1	TRBJ2-7	TGCAGTGCTAGTTCGGGACAGGGACCCTACGAGCAGTACTTC	CSASSGQGPYEQYF
TRBD1	NA	TRBV19	TRBJ1-1	TGTGCCAGTAGTATAACAGGGGTGGCCACTGAAGCTTTCTTT	CASSITGVATEAFF
NA	NA	TRBV11-3	TRBJ2-3	TGTGCCAGCAGCTTAGGCGCAGATACGCAGTATTTT	CASSLGADTQYF
NA	NA	TRBV5-1	TRBJ2-3	TGCGCCAGCAGCTTGGCGCAGCCCAAGGGCACAGATACGCAGTATTTT	CASSLAQPKGTDTQYF